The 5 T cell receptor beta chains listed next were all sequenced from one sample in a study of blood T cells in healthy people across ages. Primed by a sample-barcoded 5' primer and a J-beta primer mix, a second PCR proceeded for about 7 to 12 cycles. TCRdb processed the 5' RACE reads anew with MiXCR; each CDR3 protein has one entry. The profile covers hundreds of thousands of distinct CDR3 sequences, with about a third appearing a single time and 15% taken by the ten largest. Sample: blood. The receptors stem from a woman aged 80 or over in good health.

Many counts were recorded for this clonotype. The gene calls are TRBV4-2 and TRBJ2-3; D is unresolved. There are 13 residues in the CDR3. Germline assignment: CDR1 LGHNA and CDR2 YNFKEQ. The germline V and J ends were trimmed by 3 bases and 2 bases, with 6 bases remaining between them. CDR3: CASSQNPTDTQYF. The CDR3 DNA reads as TGTGCCAGCAGCCAGAACCCCACAGATACGCAGTATTTT.

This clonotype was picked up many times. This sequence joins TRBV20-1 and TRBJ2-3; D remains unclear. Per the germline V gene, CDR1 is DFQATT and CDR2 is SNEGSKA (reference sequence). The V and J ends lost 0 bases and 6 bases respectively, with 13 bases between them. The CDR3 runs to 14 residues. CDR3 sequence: CSARDPGLVDTQYF. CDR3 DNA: TGCAGTGCTAGAGATCCAGGCCTGGTGGATACGCAGTATTTT.

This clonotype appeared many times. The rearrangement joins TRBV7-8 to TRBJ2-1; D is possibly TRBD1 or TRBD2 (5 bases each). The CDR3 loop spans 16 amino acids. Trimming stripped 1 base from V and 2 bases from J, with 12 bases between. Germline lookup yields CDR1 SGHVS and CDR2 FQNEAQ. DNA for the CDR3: TGTGCCAGCAGCTTAGAGGCAGGGAGAACCTACAATGAGCAGTTCTTC. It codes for CASSLEAGRTYNEQFF.

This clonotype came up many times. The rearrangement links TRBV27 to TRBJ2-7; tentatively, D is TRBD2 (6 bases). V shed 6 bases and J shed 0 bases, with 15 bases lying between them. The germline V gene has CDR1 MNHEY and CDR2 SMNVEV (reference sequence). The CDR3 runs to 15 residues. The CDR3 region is CASRVGREPSYEQYF. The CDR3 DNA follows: TGTGCCAGCAGAGTGGGACGGGAGCCCTCCTACGAGCAGTACTTC.

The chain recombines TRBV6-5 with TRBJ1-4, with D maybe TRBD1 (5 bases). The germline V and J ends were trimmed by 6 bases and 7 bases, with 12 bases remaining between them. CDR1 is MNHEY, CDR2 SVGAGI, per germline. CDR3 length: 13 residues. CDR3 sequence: CASRDPGGEKLFF. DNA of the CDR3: TGTGCCAGCAGGGACCCGGGGGGTGAAAAACTGTTTTTT.